A single TCR beta chain is shown here with its context. This specimen comes from a study of blood T cell repertoires in COVID-19. As for the study in general: Samples representing acute and convalescent COVID-19 were sourced from the United States, Italy and Spain. T cells, B-cell-depleted T cells, or PBMCs supplied cDNA or gDNA.

CDR1 and CDR2 from the germline V gene are ENHRY and SYGVKD. V was trimmed by 6 bases and J by 8 bases, leaving 17 bases between them. The CDR3 loop spans 14 amino acids. Participants came from around 25 US areas, aged roughly 18 to 95 years. What the recovered Cohort 3 donors had was two negative PCRs, clearance, or symptom resolution. Data came from immunoSEQ multiplex PCR; TCRdb stores just in-frame clones and leaves some out. The sample shows almost 250,000 clones, around 88% of them seen only once. This clonotype originated in a woman between 25 and 40 years old who had recovered from COVID-19. The rearrangement uses TRBV10-3 and TRBJ2-1, with a weak D call TRBD2 (5 bases). Sequenced input: PBMCs or T cells enriched from blood (not recorded which). This CDR3 is CAISRQTPGDEQFF. CDR3 nucleotides: TGTGCCATCAGCCGTCAAACCCCCGGGGATGAGCAGTTCTTC.